This TCR beta chain was retrieved from a study of T cell repertoires in cytomegalovirus infection. Study context: Signatures in public TCR beta sequences pointed to both CMV infection and matching HLA type. Study-wide findings and caveats: In two of eight donors, the top clonotype was HLA-C-restricted CMV-specific. There were carriers of CMV plus the relevant HLA, and cumulative public TCR beta family frequency identified them.

There are 15 residues in the CDR3. V shed 0 bases, J shed 1 base, and the junction held 3 bases outside the gene matches. Germline-derived CDR1 and CDR2 are SEHNR and FQNEAQ (reference sequence). In TCRdb, the reads were re-called with MiXCR into one record per CDR3 protein. This table holds hundreds of thousands of distinct CDR3 sequences, about 24% found once. Many counts were recorded for this clonotype. The antigen remains unidentified. Material: CD8+ T cells from PBMCs. The receptor was derived from a human donor in good health (CMV status not recorded). Some clones in this sample may be carry-over from other donors' samples. The chain recombines TRBV7-9 with TRBJ2-7; 7 bases agree with TRBD1. The CDR3 region has the DNA TGTGCCAGCAGCTTAGCAAACAGGGGATCCTACGAGCAGTACTTC. Translating gives CASSLANRGSYEQYF.